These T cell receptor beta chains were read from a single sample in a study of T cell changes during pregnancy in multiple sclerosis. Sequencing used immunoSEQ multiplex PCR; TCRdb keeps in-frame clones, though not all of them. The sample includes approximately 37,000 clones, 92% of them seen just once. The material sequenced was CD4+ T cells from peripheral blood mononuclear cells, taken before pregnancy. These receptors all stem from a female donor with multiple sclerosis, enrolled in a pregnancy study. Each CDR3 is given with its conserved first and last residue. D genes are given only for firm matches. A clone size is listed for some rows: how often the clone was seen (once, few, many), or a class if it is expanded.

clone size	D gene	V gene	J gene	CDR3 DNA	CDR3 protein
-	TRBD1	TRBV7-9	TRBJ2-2	TGTGCCAGCAGCTGGACAGGGGGTAACACCGGGGAGCTGTTTTTT	CASSWTGGNTGELFF
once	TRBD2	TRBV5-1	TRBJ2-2	TGCGCCAGCAGCTTGGATGCTAGCGGCAACACCGGGGAGCTGTTTTTT	CASSLDASGNTGELFF
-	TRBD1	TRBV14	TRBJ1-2	TGTGCCAGCAGCCAAGACCCGACAGGGTATGGCTACACCTTC	CASSQDPTGYGYTF
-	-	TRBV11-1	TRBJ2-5	TGTGCCAGCAGCCATCGTCGGGGAGAGACCCAGTACTTC	CASSHRRGETQYF
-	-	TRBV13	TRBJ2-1	TGTGCCAGCAGCTTACGATACCGGCGGGAATCTTACAATGAGCAGTTCTTC	CASSLRYRRESYNEQFF
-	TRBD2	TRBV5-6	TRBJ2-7	TGTGCCAGCAGCCCATACCGGACTAGCGGGAGCCACGAGCAGTACTTC	CASSPYRTSGSHEQYF
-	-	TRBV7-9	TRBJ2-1	TGTGCCAGCAGCCGGGACTCTTCCTACAATGAGCAGTTCTTC	CASSRDSSYNEQFF
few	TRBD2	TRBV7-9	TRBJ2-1	TGTGCCAGCAGCTCCCGACTAGCGGGCTACAATGAGCAGTTCTTC	CASSSRLAGYNEQFF
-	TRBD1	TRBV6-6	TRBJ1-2	TGTGCCAGCGGACGGACAGGGAAGGAGGGCTACACCTTC	CASGRTGKEGYTF
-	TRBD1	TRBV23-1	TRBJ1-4	TGCGCCAGCAGTCAAAGGGGACAGGGGGGTGAAAAACTGTTTTTT	CASSQRGQGGEKLFF
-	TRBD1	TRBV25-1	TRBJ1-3	TGTGCCAGTAGCAGGGGGCTGGACTACTCTGGAAACACCATATATTTT	CASSRGLDYSGNTIYF
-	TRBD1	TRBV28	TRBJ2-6	TGTGCCAGCAGCCCAGGGGGCTCTGGGGCCAACGTCCTGACTTTC	CASSPGGSGANVLTF
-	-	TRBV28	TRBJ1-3	TGTGCCAGCACCGACGGAGCTTCTCTCTCTGGAAACACCATATATTTT	CASTDGASLSGNTIYF
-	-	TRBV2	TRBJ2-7	TGTGCCAGCAGTGAAATTCCAGGGTCCGAGCAGTACTTC	CASSEIPGSEQYF
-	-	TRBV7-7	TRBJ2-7	TGTGCTAGCAGCCCCGACGGGGGCTCCTACGAGCAGTACTTC	CASSPDGGSYEQYF
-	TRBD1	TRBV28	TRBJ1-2	TGTGCCAGCAGTAGGACAGGGGTAGGCTACACCTTC	CASSRTGVGYTF
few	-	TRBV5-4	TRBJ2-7	TGTGCCAGCAGCTTGGATCCAGGGCGAACGGCCTACGAGCAGTACTTC	CASSLDPGRTAYEQYF
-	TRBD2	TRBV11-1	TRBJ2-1	TGTGCCAGCAGCTTAGGGGACTACCCCCCCAATGAGCAGTTCTTC	CASSLGDYPPNEQFF
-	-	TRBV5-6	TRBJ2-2	TGTGCCAGCAGCTTGGTGGGAGTGTTTTCCGGGGAGCTGTTTTTT	CASSLVGVFSGELFF
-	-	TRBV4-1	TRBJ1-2	TGCGCCAGCAGCCAACTCCAGGCGGCGGGTAGGGATGGCTACACCTTC	CASSQLQAAGRDGYTF
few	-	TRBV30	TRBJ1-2	TGTGCCTGGTGGCAGCGGGGCTACACCTTC	CAWWQRGYTF
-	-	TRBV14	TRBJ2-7	TGTGCCAGCAGGCCAACAGGGCAGGGAGAGCAGTACTTC	CASRPTGQGEQYF
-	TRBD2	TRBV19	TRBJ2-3	TGTGCCAGTAGTATCGGGCTAGCGGGAGGGCCTAGGGAAGATACGCAGTATTTT	CASSIGLAGGPREDTQYF
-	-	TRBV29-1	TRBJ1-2	TGCAGCGCCCGTAAGGGTAGCGGGGGCGAGGGCTACACCTTC	CSARKGSGGEGYTF
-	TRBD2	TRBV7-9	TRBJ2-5	TGTGCCAGCAGCCCAAGTAGGAGGGATCTGGGACTAACCATTGGGACCCAGTACTTC	CASSPSRRDLGLTIGTQYF
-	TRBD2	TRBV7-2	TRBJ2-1	TGTGCCAGCAGCTTATGGGGGGGATTGGGTGGCGATGAGCAGTTCTTC	CASSLWGGLGGDEQFF
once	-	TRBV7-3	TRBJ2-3	TGTGCCAGCAGCTCTGGACAGAGGGGTTTCACAGATACGCAGTATTTT	CASSSGQRGFTDTQYF
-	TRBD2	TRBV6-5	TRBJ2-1	TGTGCCAGCAGTCTGACTAGCGGGAGGATGGATGAGCAGTTCTTC	CASSLTSGRMDEQFF
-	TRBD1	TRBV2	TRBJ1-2	TGTGCCAGCAGGGGGACAGGGAGCCTAAATGGCTACACCTTC	CASRGTGSLNGYTF
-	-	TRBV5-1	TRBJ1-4	TGCGCCAGCAGACATCAGCGGGGAACTAATGAAAAACTGTTTTTT	CASRHQRGTNEKLFF
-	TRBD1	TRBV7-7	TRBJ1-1	TGTGCTAGCAGCTTAAGCAGGGGGTCTGAAGCTTTCTTT	CASSLSRGSEAFF
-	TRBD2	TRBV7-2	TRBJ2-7	TGTGCCAGCAGCTTAGGGGGAGGGAACTCCTACGAGCAGTACTTC	CASSLGGGNSYEQYF
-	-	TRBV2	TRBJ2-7	TGTGCCAGCAGCCCAGGCCGGATATCGGGGGTGGAGCAGTACTTC	CASSPGRISGVEQYF
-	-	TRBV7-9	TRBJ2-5	TGTGCCAGCAGCTTAGACGGGAGTAGGGAAGAGACCCAGTACTTC	CASSLDGSREETQYF
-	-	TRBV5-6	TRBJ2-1	TGTGCCAGCAGCTTACAGGCTTATGAGCAGTTCTTC	CASSLQAYEQFF
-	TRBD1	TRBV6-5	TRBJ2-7	TGTGCCAGCAGTTCAGATACAGGGGTGGTAAGCGAGCAGTACTTC	CASSSDTGVVSEQYF
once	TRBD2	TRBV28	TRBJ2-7	TGTGCCAGCAGTCCGTACCCGACCGGGACTAGTTACCGCGAGCAGTACTTC	CASSPYPTGTSYREQYF
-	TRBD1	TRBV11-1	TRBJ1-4	TGTGCCAGCAGCTTCGGACAGGGCCTTGAAAAACTGTTTTTT	CASSFGQGLEKLFF
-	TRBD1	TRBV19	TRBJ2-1	TGTGCCAGTAGGAGAGTGACAGGGCGGAGCTCCTACAATGAGCAGTTCTTC	CASRRVTGRSSYNEQFF
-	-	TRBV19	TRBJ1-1	TGTGCCAGTAGGGCAGTCTCAAATGTGAACACTGAAGCTTTCTTT	CASRAVSNVNTEAFF
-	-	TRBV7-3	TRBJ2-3	TGTGCCAGCAGCTTAAGGGGAGAAAGGACCGTAACGCAGTATTTT	CASSLRGERTVTQYF
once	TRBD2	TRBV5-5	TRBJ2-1	TGTGCCAGCAGCGGCCAATTGGGGACTAGCTCCTACAATGAGCAGTTCTTC	CASSGQLGTSSYNEQFF
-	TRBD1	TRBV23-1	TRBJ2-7	TGCGCCAGCAGTCACCGGGACAGGGGGCGTTACGGCTACGAGCAGTACTTC	CASSHRDRGRYGYEQYF
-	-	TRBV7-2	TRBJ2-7	TGTGCCAGCAGCTTACCCACCTACGAGCAGTACTTC	CASSLPTYEQYF
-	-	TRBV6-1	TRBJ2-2	TGTGCCAGCAATCCAGCGGGTGTTTCCGAGCTGTTTTTT	CASNPAGVSELFF
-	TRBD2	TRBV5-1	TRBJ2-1	TGCGCCAGCAGCTTGGTGACTGTAGCGGGAGCTACCTACAATGAGCAGTTCTTC	CASSLVTVAGATYNEQFF
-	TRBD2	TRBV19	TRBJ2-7	TGTGCCAGTAGTGTGACTAGCGGGAGTTACGAGCAGTACTTC	CASSVTSGSYEQYF
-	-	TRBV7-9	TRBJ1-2	TGTGCCAGCAGCAACCAACCGGACAGCTATGGCTACACCTTC	CASSNQPDSYGYTF
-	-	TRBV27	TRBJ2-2	TGTGCCAGCAGTTTATCCGCTAACGGGGAGCTGTTTTTT	CASSLSANGELFF
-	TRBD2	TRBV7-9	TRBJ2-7	TGTGCCAGCACCTCGGGACTAGAAGGGTACGAGCAGTACTTC	CASTSGLEGYEQYF
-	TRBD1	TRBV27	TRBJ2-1	TGTGCCAGCAGCCCCGGGACAGGGGTTTACAATGAGCAGTTCTTC	CASSPGTGVYNEQFF
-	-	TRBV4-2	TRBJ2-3	TGTGCCAGCAGCCAAGTCAGCCTAGTGAGCACAGATACGCAGTATTTT	CASSQVSLVSTDTQYF
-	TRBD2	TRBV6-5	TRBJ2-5	TGTGCCACAAAAGGGACTAGCGGGAGACTGGAGACCCAGTACTTC	CATKGTSGRLETQYF
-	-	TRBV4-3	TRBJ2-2	TGCGCCAGCAGCCAAGATGGAGTCGGGGTGAACACCGGGGAGCTGTTTTTT	CASSQDGVGVNTGELFF